Presented here are 26 T cell receptor beta chains from one specimen sequenced in a study of blood T cells in healthy people across ages. Primers used in a second PCR of about 6 to 11 cycles were a sample-barcoded 5' primer and a J-beta primer mix. MiXCR was run by TCRdb on the 5' RACE reads, yielding one entry per CDR3 protein. The profile covers about 2 million distinct CDR3 sequences, with around half appearing a single time and approximately 2.1% taken by the ten largest. Sequencing was carried out using blood. These receptors were collected from a woman aged 40 to 50 in good health.

The gene calls are TRBV2 and TRBJ1-1; the D gene is possibly TRBD1 (5 bases). This CDR3 spans 15 amino acids. Per the germline V gene, CDR1 is SNHLY and CDR2 is FYNNEI. V was shortened by 7 bases and J by 0 bases, with 15 bases between the two germline ends. CDR3 sequence: CASKRGESMNTEAFF. In DNA form, the CDR3 reads TGTGCCAGCAAGAGAGGGGAATCCATGAACACTGAAGCTTTCTTT. Variable domain in full (rest from reference TRBV2 and TRBJ1-1): EPEVTQTPSHQVTQMGQEVILRCVPISNHLYFYWYRQILGQKVEFLVSFYNNEISEKSEIFDDQFSVERPDGSNFTLKIRSTKLEDSAMYFCASKRGESMNTEAFFGQGTRLTVV.

The rearrangement uses TRBV20-1 and TRBJ2-5; 14 bases line up with TRBD2. This CDR3 spans 14 amino acids. Germline V gene lookup returns CDR1 DFQATT and CDR2 SNEGSKA (reference sequence). J lost 13 bases, V lost 7 bases, and 14 bases had no gene match. The CDR3 bases are TGCAGTGGGACGGAGGGACTAGCGGGGGACGGCGGGTACTTC. Translating it yields CSGTEGLAGDGGYF.

This clonotype showed up just a few times. The DNA of the CDR3 is TGTGCCAGCAGCGAGCAAGCGGACCTCACAGATACGCAGTATTTT. This encodes CASSEQADLTDTQYF. The V call is TRBV3-1, the J call TRBJ2-3, with a possible D match to TRBD2 (5 bases). This CDR3 comprises 15 residues. V was shortened by 5 bases and J by 2 bases, with 14 bases between the two germline ends. Germline CDR1 LGHDT, CDR2 YNNKEL (reference sequence).

The chain combines TRBV4-1 with TRBJ2-6; possible D gene TRBD2, 6 bases. Trimming stripped 3 bases from V and 0 bases from J, with 9 bases between. CDR3 length equals 16 residues. Per germline, CDR1 MGHRA and CDR2 YSYEKL. CDR3 bases: TGCGCCAGCAGCCATGTCGGGGGCTCTGGGGCCAACGTCCTGACTTTC. Residues: CASSHVGGSGANVLTF.

V usage is TRBV6-1 and J usage is TRBJ2-1, with D maybe TRBD2 (6 bases). From germline, CDR1 is MNHNS and CDR2 SASEGT. V was trimmed by 8 bases and J by 13 bases, leaving 27 bases between them. The CDR3 contains 15 residues. CDR3 sequence: CASGGGTPGIETQFF. CDR3 sequence (DNA): TGTGCCAGCGGTGGGGGGACTCCGGGGATTGAGACCCAGTTCTTC.

There are a few counts of this clonotype. The J gene is TRBJ1-2, the V gene TRBV27, with 8 nucleotides matching TRBD1. The CDR3 contains 13 residues. V shed 9 bases, J shed 4 bases, and the junction held 7 bases outside the gene matches. CDR1 is MNHEY, CDR2 SMNVEV, per germline (reference sequence). The CDR3 protein is CARTTGTGYGYTF. DNA for the CDR3: TGTGCCAGGACGACAGGGACAGGCTATGGCTACACCTTC.

This chain's CDR3 is CASSPQGNGLEQYF. DNA for the CDR3: TGTGCCAGCTCACCACAGGGGAATGGCCTCGAGCAGTACTTC. The chain uses TRBV18 and TRBJ2-5, with D tentatively TRBD1 (5 bases). The DNA end is a closer match to TRBJ2-7, so the J assignment may be wrong. Germline CDR1 KGHSH, CDR2 LQKENI. The CDR3 contains 14 residues.

This clonotype showed up just a few times. The V call is TRBV4-3, the J call TRBJ1-2, with D possibly TRBD1 on 5 matching bases. The V gene lost 0 bases and the J gene lost 8 bases, with 19 bases spanning the gap. The CDR3 contains 16 residues. From germline, CDR1 is LGHNA and CDR2 YSLEER. The CDR3, as DNA: TGCGCCAGCAGCCAAGATTTTGACAGCCCACCATGGGGCTACACCTTC. Translating it yields CASSQDFDSPPWGYTF.

The genes are TRBV10-3 and TRBJ2-7, with no clear D. Germline V gene data show CDR1 as ENHRY and CDR2 as SYGVKD. Between the trimmed V and J ends, which lost 0 bases and 7 bases, there was a span of 13 bases. The CDR3 spans 14 residues. CDR3 loop: CAISESTTYNEQYF. The CDR3 DNA sequence: TGTGCCATCAGTGAGTCCACTACCTACAATGAGCAGTACTTC.

The V call is TRBV7-2, the J call TRBJ1-4, with 7 bases lining up with TRBD1. The junction had 12 bases not matched to a gene; V was cut back by 0 bases and J by 8 bases. Germline CDR1 reads SGHTA; CDR2 reads FQGNSA. The CDR3 runs to 17 residues. CDR3 loop: CASSLARVTGAGEKLFF. CDR3 nucleotides: TGTGCCAGCAGCTTAGCGCGGGTTACAGGGGCGGGAGAAAAACTGTTTTTT.

This clonotype was observed a handful of times. This sequence joins TRBV13 and TRBJ2-3; perhaps TRBD2 as D (5 bases). The V gene lost 0 bases and the J gene lost 5 bases, with 9 bases spanning the gap. CDR1 and CDR2 (germline): PRHDT, FYEKMQ (reference sequence). The CDR3 covers 14 residues. CDR3 sequence (DNA): TGTGCCAGCAGCTTAGGACTAGTAGGAGATACGCAGTATTTT. Protein product: CASSLGLVGDTQYF.

A remark on this clonotype: The germline gene is not matched at one end of the junction; a read error may be the cause. The chain carries TRBV12-3 or TRBV12-4 and TRBJ1-1, with a tentative D call TRBD1 (6 bases). The CDR3 sequence is 15 residues long. CDR3 amino acids: CASSLQQGLNTEAFF. CDR3 DNA sequence: TGCGCCAGCAGTTTACAGCAGGGGTTGAACACTGAAGCTTTCTTT.

This chain uses TRBV20-1 with TRBJ2-3; D gene unclear. V lost 3 bases, J lost 2 bases, and 6 bases lay in between. Germline V lookup: CDR1 DFQATT, CDR2 SNEGSKA (reference sequence). The CDR3 loop spans 12 amino acids. CDR3 region: CSARMVTDTQYF. The CDR3 DNA sequence: TGCAGTGCTAGGATGGTCACAGATACGCAGTATTTT.

Only a few counts were recorded for this clonotype. This CDR3 is CASSGGSRGGEQYF. CDR3 coding DNA: TGTGCCAGCAGTGGGGGCTCACGTGGCGGCGAGCAGTACTTC. This sequence joins TRBV28 and TRBJ2-7; D is perhaps TRBD1 (6 bases). Trimming removed 5 bases from V and 6 bases from J, with 17 bases in between. The CDR3 has 14 amino acids. Germline V gene lookup returns CDR1 MDHEN and CDR2 SYDVKM.

This chain uses TRBV7-9 with TRBJ2-7; the D gene is possibly TRBD1 (5 bases). Germline assignment: CDR1 SEHNR and CDR2 FQNEAQ (reference sequence). The V gene lost 5 bases and the J gene lost 6 bases, with 14 bases spanning the gap. This CDR3 comprises 13 residues. In DNA form, the CDR3 reads TGTGCCAGCAGCCAAGGACAATGGAGCGAGCAGTACTTC. Protein: CASSQGQWSEQYF.

The CDR3 region is CASAAGGAWSNTQYF. CDR3 coding DNA: TGTGCCAGCGCAGCGGGGGGGGCTTGGTCGAATACGCAGTATTTT. The chain is built from TRBV28 and TRBJ2-3; TRBD2 aligns across 10 bases. CDR1 and CDR2 from the germline V gene are MDHEN and SYDVKM. V trimming: 8 bases; J trimming: 7 bases; junction bases outside the gene matches: 12. The CDR3 totals 15 residues.

This clonotype was detected only once. This rearrangement joins TRBV28 to TRBJ2-4; possibly TRBD1 for D (6 bases). The CDR3 sequence is 15 residues long. Germline V CDR1 and CDR2: MDHEN, SYDVKM. The V end was cut by 6 bases, the J end by 0 bases, with 12 bases between. CDR3 in DNA: TGTGCCAGCAGACCAGGGGCCCTAGCCAAAAACATTCAGTACTTC. This encodes CASRPGALAKNIQYF. Full variable domain (rest looked up from reference TRBV28 and TRBJ2-4): DVKVTQSSRYLVKRTGEKVFLECVQDMDHENMFWYRQDPGLGLRLIYFSYDVKMKEKGDIPEGYSVSREKKERFSLILESASTNQTSMYLCASRPGALAKNIQYFGAGTRLSVL.

The CDR3 region is CASRLRGPSYNEQFF. DNA for the CDR3: TGTGCCAGCAGACTCCGGGGGCCCTCCTACAATGAGCAGTTCTTC. The gene calls are TRBV6-2 or TRBV6-3 and TRBJ2-1, with D perhaps TRBD1 or TRBD2 (6 bases each). The V end was cut by 6 bases, the J end by 0 bases, with 12 bases between. The CDR3 sequence is 15 residues long. Germline CDR1 and CDR2: MNHEY and SVGEGT.

This chain uses TRBV5-1 with TRBJ2-1; D ambiguous. V lost 0 bases and J lost 2, with 9 bases in between. The CDR3 has 15 residues. CDR1 is SGHRS and CDR2 is YFSETQ in the germline V gene. The CDR3 region is CASSLATETYNEQFF. Written as DNA, the CDR3 is TGCGCCAGCAGCTTGGCGACTGAAACCTACAATGAGCAGTTCTTC.

V and J are TRBV6-5 and TRBJ2-3; 10 positions match TRBD2. Germline V CDR1 and CDR2: MNHEY, SVGAGI. The V gene end was trimmed by 7 bases and the J gene end by 4 bases; junction bases not matched to a gene: 8. CDR3 length: 15 amino acids. The CDR3 sequence is CASKKSGGASDTQYF. The CDR3 DNA is TGTGCCAGCAAAAAAAGCGGGGGGGCCTCAGATACGCAGTATTTT.

The V gene is TRBV7-9, the J gene TRBJ1-1, with D possibly TRBD1 on 5 matching bases. This CDR3 is built from 17 residues. Germline CDR1 SEHNR, CDR2 FQNEAQ (reference sequence). V dropped 5 bases and J dropped 0 bases, with 19 bases sitting between them. The CDR3 nucleotides are TGTGCCAGCAGCCCAAGCCCAAGGGGCCTCATGAACACTGAAGCTTTCTTT. Translated, it gives CASSPSPRGLMNTEAFF.

The chain joins TRBV6-2 or TRBV6-3 to TRBJ2-5, with D hard to call. Germline V gives CDR1 MNHEY, CDR2 SVGEGT. Trimming took off 0 bases at V and 8 bases at J, with 10 bases between the two ends. The CDR3 has 13 residues. CDR3 region: CASSYSSPRTQYF. As DNA, the CDR3 is TGTGCCAGCAGTTACTCGAGCCCCAGAACCCAGTACTTC.

This rearrangement joins TRBV10-3 to TRBJ2-3; the D call may be TRBD1 or TRBD2 (6 bases each). Trimming took 6 bases from V and 6 from J, leaving 19 bases between them. Germline assignment: CDR1 ENHRY and CDR2 SYGVKD. The CDR3 sequence is 15 residues long. CDR3 DNA: TGTGCCATCAGGGGGAGGATGGGGGGCGAGGATACGCAGTATTTT. It translates to CAIRGRMGGEDTQYF.

This clonotype came up a few times. The chain links TRBV6-6 to TRBJ2-1; D is perhaps TRBD2 (6 bases). V was pared by 2 bases and J by 5 bases, with 16 bases between. Germline CDR1 is MNHNY and CDR2 is SVGAGI (reference sequence). CDR3 length: 16 amino acids. The CDR3 region is CASSYTELAFNNEQFF. CDR3 nucleotide sequence: TGTGCCAGCAGTTACACCGAACTAGCTTTTAACAATGAGCAGTTCTTC.

This chain joins TRBV10-3 and TRBJ1-1; TRBD1 matches at 7 bases. J lost 1 base, V lost 4 bases, and 3 bases had no gene match. The CDR3 has 14 residues. The V gene's germline CDR1 is ENHRY and CDR2 SYGVKD. The CDR3 reads CAISAGQTNTEAFF. The CDR3 region has the DNA TGTGCCATCAGTGCGGGACAGACGAACACTGAAGCTTTCTTT.

This clonotype showed up just a few times. This rearrangement joins TRBV20-1 to TRBJ2-1; 8 positions match TRBD2. J gave up 3 bases and V 6 bases, and 13 bases lay outside the gene matches. This CDR3 is built from 16 residues. CDR1 is DFQATT and CDR2 is SNEGSKA in the germline V gene (reference sequence). The CDR3: CSADRRRGAHYNEQFF. CDR3 coding DNA: TGCAGTGCCGACCGCCGGCGGGGGGCCCACTACAATGAGCAGTTCTTC.